This T cell receptor (beta chain) was recovered during a study of blood T cell repertoires in COVID-19. Study information: Samples taken during acute and convalescent COVID-19 were collected in the United States, Italy and Spain. Nucleic acid was either cDNA or gDNA, and it came from T cells, B-cell-depleted T cells, or PBMCs.

V lost 3 bases and J lost 5; bases outside the gene matches: 7. The CDR3 extends over 15 amino acids. CDR1 is MNHEY, CDR2 SVGEGT, per germline. Authors' processing steps: For nucleated cells, counts were estimated from reference gene primer amplification. Sequenced by immunoSEQ multiplex PCR; TCRdb stores in-frame clones only, minus some. V and J calls and clone size are copied from that table; D and trimming were computed from the DNA. The profile shows around 700,000 clones, approximately 90% of them singletons. Only one count was recorded for this clone. This receptor was identified in a woman in her late teens or twenties with acute or convalescent COVID-19. The V and J genes are TRBV6-2 or TRBV6-3 and TRBJ2-1, with 7 bases that match TRBD2. What was sequenced was peripheral blood. The CDR3: CASSYGRGINNEQFF. The CDR3 DNA reads TGTGCCAGCAGTTATGGGCGGGGGATAAACAATGAGCAGTTCTTC.